These 8 T cell receptor beta chains came from one sample sequenced in a study of blood T cell repertoires in COVID-19. Data came from immunoSEQ multiplex PCR; TCRdb stores just in-frame clones and leaves some out. Of 300,000 to 450,000 clones listed, around 87% were seen once; the top ten hold 8% to 13%. The specimen was peripheral blood. These receptors all stem from a woman in her twenties or thirties with COVID-19, enrolled during active disease.

The chain links TRBV5-1 to TRBJ2-3; D is possibly TRBD1 (6 bases). CDR3 size: 12 residues. V was pared by 3 bases and J by 4 bases, with 6 bases between. Germline V lookup: CDR1 SGHRS, CDR2 YFSETQ. The CDR3 spells CASSYRADTQYF. The DNA for the CDR3 is TGCGCCAGCAGCTACAGGGCAGATACGCAGTATTTT.

CDR3 DNA sequence: TGTGCCGCACATGATGGGACAACGAACACCGGGGAGCTGTTTTTT. Translating gives CAAHDGTTNTGELFF. The rearrangement links TRBV24-1 to TRBJ2-2, with a tentative D call TRBD1 (6 bases). Trimming removed 12 bases from V and 0 bases from J, with 16 bases in between. CDR1 is KGHDR, CDR2 SFDVKD, per germline. The CDR3 consists of 15 residues.

The gene calls are TRBV19 and TRBJ2-7, with D tentatively TRBD1 (5 bases). Between the trimmed V and J ends, which lost 5 bases and 0 bases, there was a span of 20 bases. In germline, CDR1 is LNHDA, CDR2 SQIVND (reference sequence). There are 17 residues in the CDR3. CDR3 in amino acids: CASSPGHNLMTSYEQYF. The CDR3 DNA is TGTGCCAGTAGTCCCGGACACAATCTAATGACCTCCTACGAGCAGTACTTC.

This clone has a single count. The V and J genes are TRBV6-2 or TRBV6-3 and TRBJ2-3; tentatively, D is TRBD1 (6 bases). This CDR3 comprises 15 residues. The germline V and J ends were trimmed by 5 bases and 0 bases, with 12 bases remaining between them. Germline V gene lookup returns CDR1 MNHEY and CDR2 SVGEGT. The CDR3 coding sequence is TGTGCCAGCAGTAACAGGGTTTTCAGCACAGATACGCAGTATTTT. Translating gives CASSNRVFSTDTQYF.

This clone was observed a single time. The rearrangement uses TRBV5-1 and TRBJ2-1, with a tentative D call TRBD2 (5 bases). Trimming cost V 4 bases and J 4 bases, with 12 bases left between them. CDR1 and CDR2 (germline): SGHRS, YFSETQ. The CDR3 contains 14 residues. The CDR3 protein is CASSEDLAYNEQFF. The CDR3 nucleotides read TGCGCCAGCAGCGAAGACCTAGCTTACAATGAGCAGTTCTTC.

The chain joins TRBV7-6 to TRBJ2-7; 9 nucleotides line up with TRBD2. Germline V gene sequence: CDR1 SGHVS, CDR2 FNYEAQ. The CDR3 length is 16 residues. V shed 1 base and J 3 bases; nucleotides not matched to a gene: 7. CDR3 nucleotides: TGTGCCAGCAGCTTAGGGGGAATAGCGGGAGTCTACGAGCAGTACTTC. This translates into CASSLGGIAGVYEQYF. The full variable domain, completed using reference TRBV7-6 and TRBJ2-7, is GAGVSQSPRYKVTKRGQDVALRCDPISGHVSLYWYRQALGQGPEFLTYFNYEAQQDKSGLPNDRFSAERPEGSISTLTIQRTEQRDSAMYRCASSLGGIAGVYEQYFGPGTRLTVT.

The chain is built from TRBV7-9 and TRBJ2-5; tentative D call: TRBD2 (5 bases). Germline CDR1 is SEHNR and CDR2 is FQNEAQ (reference sequence). The germline V and J ends were trimmed by 7 bases and 5 bases, with 17 bases remaining between them. The CDR3 totals 14 residues. The CDR3 protein is CASTPLKAGETQYF. In nucleotides, the CDR3 is TGTGCCAGCACCCCTCTCAAGGCGGGCGAGACCCAGTACTTC.

The count of this clone is one. The chain links TRBV5-1 to TRBJ2-7; 11 bases are shared with TRBD2. CDR1 is SGHRS and CDR2 is YFSETQ in the germline V gene. This CDR3 comprises 15 residues. V trimming: 0 bases; J trimming: 5 bases; junction bases outside the gene matches: 4. This CDR3 reads CASSLAGTSGNEQYF. CDR3 DNA: TGCGCCAGCAGCTTGGCCGGGACTAGCGGTAACGAGCAGTACTTC.